The 9 T cell receptor beta chains below were found in one sample sequenced in a study of OX40 agonist ivuxolimab in advanced cancers. The library was generated by the immunoSEQ multiplex PCR assay. Sourced from immuneACCESS, this table was stored by TCRdb with only in-frame sequences that have V and J called. A share of the clones is absent; for the studies checked, an unresolved V gene accounts for under half, and the remainder has no known explanation. The sample profile shows some 69,000 clones; around 89% of them were found once. Clones ranked in the top ten supply about 4% of the sample. This specimen consisted of CD4+ or CD8+ T cells sorted from blood, obtained in a trial of the OX40 agonist ivuxolimab. These TCRs come from an adult with an advanced solid tumor such as melanoma, head and neck, liver or kidney cancer.

The chain employs TRBV6-6 and TRBJ1-2; TRBD1 agrees at 9 bases. With 4 bases clipped from V and 6 bases from J, the junction kept 6 bases outside the gene matches. This CDR3 is 14 amino acids long. Germline V gives CDR1 MNHNY, CDR2 SVGAGI (reference sequence). CDR3 bases: TGTGCCAGCAGTTCCCGGGACAGGGTGCATGGCTACACCTTC. Translated: CASSSRDRVHGYTF.

The chain has TRBV6-5 and TRBJ1-1, with TRBD1 identical over 9 bases. The CDR3 is 15 residues long. CDR1 is MNHEY, CDR2 SVGAGI, per germline. J was trimmed by 1 base and V by 6 bases; bases with no gene match: 6. CDR3 loop: CASRDGTGWNTEAFF. DNA for the CDR3: TGTGCCAGCAGGGATGGGACAGGGTGGAACACTGAAGCTTTCTTT.

The chain couples TRBV28 to TRBJ2-1, with TRBD2 matching over 8 bases. The CDR3 length is 16 residues. The V segment lost 5 bases and the J segment 9 bases; nucleotides outside the gene matches: 15. Germline CDR1 MDHEN, CDR2 SYDVKM. The CDR3 region is CASSVPSGRADSEQFF. The DNA for the CDR3 is TGTGCCAGCAGTGTCCCAAGCGGGAGAGCTGATAGTGAGCAGTTCTTC.

This clone has only a few counts. The chain is built from TRBV13 and TRBJ2-2; TRBD2 matches at 14 bases. CDR3 length: 17 residues. Trimming took 4 bases from V and 4 from J; bases not matched to a gene: 5. In germline, CDR1 is PRHDT, CDR2 FYEKMQ (reference sequence). The CDR3 region is CASSSGLAGVRTGELFF. In nucleotides, the CDR3 is TGTGCCAGCAGCTCGGGACTAGCGGGAGTTCGCACCGGGGAGCTGTTTTTT.

The CDR3 loop reads CASSLGITGAGNQPQHF. The CDR3 DNA reads as TGCGCCAGCAGCTTGGGCATAACGGGGGCTGGCAATCAGCCCCAGCATTTT. This rearrangement joins TRBV5-1 to TRBJ1-5, with D perhaps TRBD1 (6 bases). Germline V lookup: CDR1 SGHRS, CDR2 YFSETQ. Deletions cut 0 bases from V and 2 bases from J, with 15 bases between. The CDR3 is made up of 17 amino acids.

This clone occurred once. One end of the junction is discordant with germline, which a read error may explain. The V gene is TRBV7-7, the J gene TRBJ2-1; 13 nucleotides agree with TRBD2. Germline assignment: CDR1 SSHAT and CDR2 FNYEAQ (reference sequence). This CDR3 is built from 19 residues. The CDR3 DNA is TGTGCTAGCAGCTCCAAAGGGACTAGCGGGGCCCCCTCCTACAATGAGCAGTTCTTC. It is translated as CASSSKGTSGAPSYNEQFF. Supplemented by reference TRBV7-7 and TRBJ2-1, the full variable domain reads GAGVSQSPRYKVTKRGQDVTLRCDPISSHATLYWYQQALGQGPEFLTYFNYEAQPDKSGLPSDRFSAERPEGSISTLTIQRTEQRDSAMYRCASSSKGTSGAPSYNEQFFGPGTRLTVL.

CDR3 coding DNA: TGTGCCAGCAGCTACCGAACCGAGGGCCCTGAAGCTTTCTTT. This gives the protein CASSYRTEGPEAFF. This chain connects TRBV5-4 to TRBJ1-1, with no clear D. This CDR3 has 14 amino acids. CDR1 and CDR2 from the germline V gene are SGHNT and YYREEE (reference sequence). The V and J ends lost 3 bases and 6 bases respectively, with 15 bases between them.

The chain combines TRBV7-8 with TRBJ2-1, with TRBD2 identical over 8 bases. Germline V lookup: CDR1 SGHVS, CDR2 FQNEAQ. Trimming at V came to 5 bases and at J to 7 bases, leaving 16 bases not matched to a gene. This CDR3 has 17 amino acids. CDR3 sequence reads: CASSQTGAGASRNEQFF. DNA for the CDR3: TGTGCCAGCAGCCAAACCGGAGCGGGAGCGTCCAGGAATGAGCAGTTCTTC.

The count of this clone is one. The chain is built from TRBV5-1 and TRBJ2-1; the match to TRBD2 covers 9 bases. The CDR3 extends over 13 amino acids. With V trimmed by 5 bases and J by 10 bases, 7 bases remained unmatched. CDR1 is SGHRS and CDR2 is YFSETQ in the germline V gene. CDR3 region: CASRIAGDNEQFF. DNA of the CDR3: TGCGCCAGCAGAATAGCGGGAGATAACGAGCAGTTCTTC.